Listed here is a single TCR beta chain. The data stem from a study of somatic mutations in cytotoxic T cells in rheumatoid arthritis. Study background: Immediately following diagnosis and ahead of any treatment, patient blood (about 30 ml EDTA) was drawn. There were some V beta antibody-stained T-cell populations flow-sorted at nearly 100% purity, and these included V beta1+ cells sequenced for TCRB.

Profiling relied on immunoSEQ multiplex PCR, and the TCRdb table lists in-frame clones only, not all of them. The sample lists about 17,000 clones, approximately 82% occurring once. The germline V gene encodes CDR1 SGHVS and CDR2 FNYEAQ. This CDR3 has 15 amino acids. Trimming removed 3 bases from V and 6 bases from J, with 16 bases in between. The source of this sequence is an adult with rheumatoid arthritis. The sample consisted of CD8+ T cells sorted from blood. The chain combines TRBV7-6 with TRBJ2-3; D remains unclear. The CDR3 nucleotides read TGTGCCAGCAGCTTGTCCCTTGGTCCAATGGATACGCAGTATTTT. Its protein is CASSLSLGPMDTQYF.